Reported below is one T cell receptor (beta chain). Its matching antigen is unknown. The entry originates in a study of OX40 agonist ivuxolimab in advanced cancers. Whole-study findings and limits: CD8+ T cells (on average) carried more expanded clones than CD4+ T cells.

This table comes from immunoSEQ multiplex PCR, and its TCRdb copy is limited to in-frame clones, with some not included. Here the sample spans approximately 90,000 clones, approximately 90% being singletons. The sample here was CD4+ or CD8+ T cells sorted from blood, taken in a trial of the OX40 agonist ivuxolimab. The source is an adult with an advanced solid tumor such as melanoma, head and neck, liver or kidney cancer.

CDR3 in DNA: TGTGCCAGCAGTACAGGGTTAAATCAGCCCCAGCATTTT. Its protein is CASSTGLNQPQHF. The rearrangement joins TRBV6-6 to TRBJ1-5, with D possibly TRBD1 on 6 matching bases. Germline V lookup: CDR1 MNHNY, CDR2 SVGAGI (reference sequence). V lost 5 bases, J lost 4 bases, and 9 bases lay in between. The CDR3 consists of 13 residues.